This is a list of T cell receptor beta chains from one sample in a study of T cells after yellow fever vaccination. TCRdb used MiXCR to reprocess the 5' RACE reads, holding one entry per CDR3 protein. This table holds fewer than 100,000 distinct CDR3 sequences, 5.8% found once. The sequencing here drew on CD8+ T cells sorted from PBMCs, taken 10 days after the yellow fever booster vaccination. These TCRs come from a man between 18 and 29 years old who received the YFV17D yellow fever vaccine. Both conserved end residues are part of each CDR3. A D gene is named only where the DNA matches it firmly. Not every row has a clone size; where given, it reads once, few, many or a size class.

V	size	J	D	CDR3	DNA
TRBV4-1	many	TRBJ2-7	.	CASSQDREPYEQYF	TGCGCCAGCAGCCAAGACAGGGAGCCCTACGAGCAGTACTTC
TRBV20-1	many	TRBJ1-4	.	CSATNLGGLGEKLFF	TGCAGTGCTACAAACCTAGGGGGTCTAGGTGAAAAACTGTTTTTT
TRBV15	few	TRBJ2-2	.	CATSTNLQGMNTGELFF	TGTGCCACCAGCACGAACCTTCAGGGGATGAACACCGGGGAGCTGTTTTTT
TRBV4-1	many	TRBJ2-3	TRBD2	CASTSDKSGGYDTQYF	TGCGCCAGCACCTCGGACAAGTCGGGGGGGTACGATACGCAGTATTTT
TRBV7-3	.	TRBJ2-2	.	CASSLFWGPSGELFF	TGTGCCAGCAGCTTATTCTGGGGGCCTAGCGGGGAGCTGTTTTTT
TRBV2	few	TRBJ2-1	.	CAKTGTSTHNEQFF	TGTGCCAAAACCGGAACTAGCACCCACAATGAGCAGTTCTTC
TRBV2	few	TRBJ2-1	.	CASSEGGTDNEQFF	TGTGCCAGCAGTGAGGGCGGGACCGACAATGAGCAGTTCTTC
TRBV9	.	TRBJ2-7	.	CASSPSPTRGLYEQYF	TGTGCCAGCAGCCCTTCACCTACGCGGGGCCTTTACGAGCAGTACTTC
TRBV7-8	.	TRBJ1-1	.	CASSFSALANTEAFF	TGTGCCAGCAGCTTTTCGGCCCTAGCGAACACTGAAGCTTTCTTT
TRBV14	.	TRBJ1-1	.	CASSWGRNTEAFF	TGTGCCAGCAGCTGGGGACGGAACACTGAAGCTTTCTTT